Detailed here is one T cell receptor beta chain. The antigen is unknown. The data were taken from a study of human thymus T cells. General study findings and limits: Gene usage for V and J segments appeared biased in thymic and blood repertoires.

Assay: immunoSEQ multiplex PCR; the TCRdb copy retains only in-frame clones and omits some. The profile shows 57,000 or so clones, roughly 94% of them singletons. A roughly 0.45-1 mL peripheral blood aliquot was taken intraoperatively from four of eight donors. After removal of 5 bases from V and 2 bases from J, the junction contained 5 bases not matched to a gene. Germline CDR1 is MRHNA and CDR2 is SNTAGT. This CDR3 spans 15 amino acids. The origin of this receptor is a boy younger than two with a congenital heart defect but otherwise immunologically healthy. The chain couples TRBV6-4 to TRBJ2-1; 8 bases fit TRBD2. Sample: blood. The CDR3 nucleotides are TGTGCCAGCAGTCTCCGGGGGGGCCCCTACAATGAGCAGTTCTTC. It translates to CASSLRGGPYNEQFF.